The 3 T cell receptor beta chains in this list originate from one sample, sequenced in a study of blood T cell repertoires in COVID-19. Libraries were prepared by immunoSEQ multiplex PCR; TCRdb keeps only in-frame clonotypes and omits some of them. The table has roughly 300,000 clones, roughly 85% seen once; the top ten hold roughly 7%. Sample: peripheral blood. The receptors originated from a human donor in a cohort sampled during active COVID-19.

The CDR3 loop is CATSVGTGARNTGELFF. The CDR3 DNA reads as TGTGCCACCAGTGTCGGGACAGGGGCTAGGAACACCGGGGAGCTGTTTTTT. The chain links TRBV24-1 to TRBJ2-2; 10 bases line up with TRBD1. Losses at the gene ends were 5 bases for V and 1 base for J; bases not matched to a gene: 6. Germline V lookup: CDR1 KGHDR, CDR2 SFDVKD. CDR3 length equals 17 residues.

The CDR3 region is CAWSRDSLRNTIYF. In DNA form, the CDR3 reads TGTGCCTGGAGTAGGGACAGTCTTAGAAACACCATATATTTT. The rearrangement uses TRBV30 and TRBJ1-3, with TRBD1 identical over 7 bases. Germline V gene data show CDR1 as GTSNPN and CDR2 as SVGIG (reference sequence). With V trimmed by 2 bases and J by 5 bases, 6 bases remained unmatched. The CDR3 is 14 residues long.

The chain combines TRBV10-1 with TRBJ2-7, with D possibly matching TRBD1 (6 bases). V lost 7 bases and J 5 bases, leaving 15 bases between the germline ends. The CDR3 spans 13 residues. Germline CDR1 and CDR2: WNHNN and SYGVQD (reference sequence). CDR3 sequence (DNA): TGCGCCAGCAAGGACAGTGGTGGCCACGAGCAGTACTTC. It is translated as CASKDSGGHEQYF.